This T cell receptor beta chain emerged from a study of post-analysis software for immune sequencing data. Tagging with unique molecular identifiers was a feature of the TCR beta cDNA libraries. TCRdb processed the PCR reads anew with MiXCR; each CDR3 protein has one entry. The sample shows 150,000 to 200,000 distinct CDR3 sequences, 35% to 40% of them seen only once. The germline V gene has CDR1 DFQATT and CDR2 SNEGSKA (reference sequence). V lost 6 bases and J 8 bases, leaving 17 bases between the germline ends. This CDR3 has 14 residues. This clonotype was counted many times. The sequence derives from a girl between 5 and 17 years old with multiple sclerosis. V gene TRBV20-1 combines with J gene TRBJ1-6; D might be TRBD1 (5 bases). The sequences come from blood, collected after autologous hematopoietic stem cell transplantation. In DNA form, the CDR3 reads TGCAGTGCCCCCGGACATTTAGATCATTCACCCCTCCACTTT. This gives the protein CSAPGHLDHSPLHF.